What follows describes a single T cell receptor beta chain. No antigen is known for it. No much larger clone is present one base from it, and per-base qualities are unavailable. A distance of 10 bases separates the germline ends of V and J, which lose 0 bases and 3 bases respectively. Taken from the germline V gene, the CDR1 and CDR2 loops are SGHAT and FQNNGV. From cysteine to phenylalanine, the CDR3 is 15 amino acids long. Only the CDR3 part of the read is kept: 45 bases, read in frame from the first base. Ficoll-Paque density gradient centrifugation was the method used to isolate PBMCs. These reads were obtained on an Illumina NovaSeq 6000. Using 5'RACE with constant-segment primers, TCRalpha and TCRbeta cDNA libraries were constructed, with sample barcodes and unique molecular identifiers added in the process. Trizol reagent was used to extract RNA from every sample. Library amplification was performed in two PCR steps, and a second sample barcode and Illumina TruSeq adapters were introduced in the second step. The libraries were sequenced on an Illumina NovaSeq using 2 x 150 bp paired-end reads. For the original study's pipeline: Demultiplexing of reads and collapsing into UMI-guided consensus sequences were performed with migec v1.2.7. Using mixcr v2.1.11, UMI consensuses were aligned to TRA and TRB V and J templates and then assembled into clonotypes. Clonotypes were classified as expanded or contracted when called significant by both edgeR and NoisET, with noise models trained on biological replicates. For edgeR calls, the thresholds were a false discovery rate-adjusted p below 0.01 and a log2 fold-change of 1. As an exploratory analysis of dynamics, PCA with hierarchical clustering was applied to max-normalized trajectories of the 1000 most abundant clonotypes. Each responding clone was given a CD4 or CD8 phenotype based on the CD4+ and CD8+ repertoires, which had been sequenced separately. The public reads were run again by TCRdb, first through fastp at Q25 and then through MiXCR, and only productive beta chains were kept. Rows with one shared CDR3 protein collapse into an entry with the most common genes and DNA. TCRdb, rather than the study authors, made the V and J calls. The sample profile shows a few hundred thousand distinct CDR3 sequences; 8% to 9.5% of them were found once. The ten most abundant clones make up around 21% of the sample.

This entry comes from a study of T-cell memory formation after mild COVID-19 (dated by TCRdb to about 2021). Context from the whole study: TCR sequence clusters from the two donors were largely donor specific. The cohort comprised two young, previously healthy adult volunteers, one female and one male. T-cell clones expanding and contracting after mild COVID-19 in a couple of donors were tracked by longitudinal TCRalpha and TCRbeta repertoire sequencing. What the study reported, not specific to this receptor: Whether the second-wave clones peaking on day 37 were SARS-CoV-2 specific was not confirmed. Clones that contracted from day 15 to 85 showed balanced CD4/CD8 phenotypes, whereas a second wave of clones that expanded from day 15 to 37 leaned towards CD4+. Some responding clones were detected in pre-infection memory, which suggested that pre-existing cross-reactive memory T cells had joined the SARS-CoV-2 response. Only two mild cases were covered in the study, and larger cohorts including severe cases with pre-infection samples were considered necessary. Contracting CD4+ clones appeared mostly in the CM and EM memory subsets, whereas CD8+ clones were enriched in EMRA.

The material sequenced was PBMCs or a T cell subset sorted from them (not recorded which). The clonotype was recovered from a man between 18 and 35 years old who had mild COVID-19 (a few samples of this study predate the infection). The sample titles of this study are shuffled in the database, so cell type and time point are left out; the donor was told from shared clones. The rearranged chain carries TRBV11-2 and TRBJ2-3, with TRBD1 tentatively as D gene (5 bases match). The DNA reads TGTGCCAGCAGCTTAGAGGCTAGGGGTACAGATACGCAGTATTTT. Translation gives CASSLEARGTDTQYF.